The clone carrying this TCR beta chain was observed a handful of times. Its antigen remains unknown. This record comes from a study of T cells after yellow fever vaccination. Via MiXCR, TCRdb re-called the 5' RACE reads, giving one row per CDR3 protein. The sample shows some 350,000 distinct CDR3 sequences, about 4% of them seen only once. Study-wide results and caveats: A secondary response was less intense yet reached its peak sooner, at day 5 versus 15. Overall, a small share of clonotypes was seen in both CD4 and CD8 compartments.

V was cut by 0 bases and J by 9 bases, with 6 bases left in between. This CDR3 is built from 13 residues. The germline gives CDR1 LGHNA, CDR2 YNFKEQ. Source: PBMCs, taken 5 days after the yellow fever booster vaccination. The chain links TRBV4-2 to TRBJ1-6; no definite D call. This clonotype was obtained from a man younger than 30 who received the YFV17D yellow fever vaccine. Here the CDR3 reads CASSQEPPSPLHF. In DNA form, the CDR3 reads TGTGCCAGCAGCCAAGAGCCTCCTTCACCCCTCCACTTT.